The rows below give T cell receptor beta chains drawn from one sample of a study of blood T cell repertoires in COVID-19. Profiling relied on immunoSEQ multiplex PCR, and the TCRdb table lists in-frame clones only, not all of them. The table includes under 150,000 clones, around 87% detected once. The material sequenced was peripheral blood. The receptors shown here come from a man between 65 and 79 years old with active COVID-19. CDR3s leave out the opening cysteine and the closing phenylalanine or tryptophan. Each record gives: CDR3 length, V gene, J gene, D gene, CDR3 protein. A D gene is named only where the DNA matches it firmly.

>12|TRBV6-5|TRBJ1-2|TRBD1
ASRENRGVYGYT
>12|TRBV7-9|TRBJ2-3|TRBD1
ASSLGQGIDTQY
>11|TRBV2|TRBJ1-4|TRBD1
ASGDRANEKLF
>11|TRBV28|TRBJ1-4|TRBD1
ASKTGGDEKLF
>11|TRBV25-1|TRBJ1-6|-
ASSGTGRTPLH
>12|TRBV10-3|TRBJ2-7|-
AISGRQETYEQY
>13|TRBV7-2|TRBJ2-2|TRBD1
ASSFKVQGAGELF
>13|TRBV5-4|TRBJ2-2|TRBD2
ASSKAGVRTGELF
>13|TRBV7-3|TRBJ2-3|TRBD2
ASSPSAGSTDTQY
>9|TRBV6-1|TRBJ2-4|-
ASSEWLAVD
>13|TRBV11-2|TRBJ2-7|TRBD2
ASSSLSGTSYEQY
>11|TRBV7-9|TRBJ2-1|-
ASTPTDVTEQF
>17|TRBV6-2/TRBV6-3|TRBJ2-4|TRBD1
ASSYLNSGDRAAKNIQY
>13|TRBV5-8|TRBJ1-1|-
ASSFPAGDLLEAF
>12|TRBV5-4|TRBJ2-7|TRBD2
ASTLSGRAYEQY
>13|TRBV19|TRBJ2-3|TRBD1
ASSNDRGPADTQY
>13|TRBV7-9|TRBJ1-4|-
ASSIRQSRNEKLF
>11|TRBV11-3|TRBJ1-1|-
ASSLDSGAEAF